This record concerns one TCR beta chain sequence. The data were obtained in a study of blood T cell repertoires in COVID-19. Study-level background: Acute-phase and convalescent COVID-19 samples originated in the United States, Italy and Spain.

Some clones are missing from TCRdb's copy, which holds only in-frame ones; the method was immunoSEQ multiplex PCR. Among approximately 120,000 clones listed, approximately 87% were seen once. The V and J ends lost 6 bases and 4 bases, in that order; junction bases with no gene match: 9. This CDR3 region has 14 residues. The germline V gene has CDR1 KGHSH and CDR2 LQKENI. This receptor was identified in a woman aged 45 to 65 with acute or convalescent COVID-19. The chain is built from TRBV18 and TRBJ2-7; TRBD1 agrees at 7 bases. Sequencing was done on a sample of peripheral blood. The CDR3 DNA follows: TGTGCCAGCTCTCGACAGGGTGGTGAGTACGAGCAGTACTTC. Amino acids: CASSRQGGEYEQYF. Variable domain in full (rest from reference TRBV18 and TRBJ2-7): NAGVMQNPRHLVRRRGQEARLRCSPMKGHSHVYWYRQLPEEGLKFMVYLQKENIIDESGMPKERFSAEFPKEGPSILRIQQVVRGDSAAYFCASSRQGGEYEQYFGPGTRLTVT.